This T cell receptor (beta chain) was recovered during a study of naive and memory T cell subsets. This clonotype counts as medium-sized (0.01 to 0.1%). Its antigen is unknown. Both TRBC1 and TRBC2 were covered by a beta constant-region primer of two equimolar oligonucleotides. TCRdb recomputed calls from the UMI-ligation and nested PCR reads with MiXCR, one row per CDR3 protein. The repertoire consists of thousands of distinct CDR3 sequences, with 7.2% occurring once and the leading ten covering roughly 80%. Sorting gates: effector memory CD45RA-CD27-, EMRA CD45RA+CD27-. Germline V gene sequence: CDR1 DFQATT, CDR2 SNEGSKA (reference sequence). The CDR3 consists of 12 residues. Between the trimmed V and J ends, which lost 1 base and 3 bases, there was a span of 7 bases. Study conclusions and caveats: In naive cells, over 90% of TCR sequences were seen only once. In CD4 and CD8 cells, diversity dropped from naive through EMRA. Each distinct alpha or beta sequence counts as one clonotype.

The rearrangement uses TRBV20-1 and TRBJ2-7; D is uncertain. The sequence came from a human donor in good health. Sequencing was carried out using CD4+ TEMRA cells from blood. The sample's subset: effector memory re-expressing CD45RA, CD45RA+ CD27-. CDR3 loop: CSARGLNYEQYF. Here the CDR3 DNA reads TGCAGTGCTAGAGGCCTGAACTACGAGCAGTACTTC.